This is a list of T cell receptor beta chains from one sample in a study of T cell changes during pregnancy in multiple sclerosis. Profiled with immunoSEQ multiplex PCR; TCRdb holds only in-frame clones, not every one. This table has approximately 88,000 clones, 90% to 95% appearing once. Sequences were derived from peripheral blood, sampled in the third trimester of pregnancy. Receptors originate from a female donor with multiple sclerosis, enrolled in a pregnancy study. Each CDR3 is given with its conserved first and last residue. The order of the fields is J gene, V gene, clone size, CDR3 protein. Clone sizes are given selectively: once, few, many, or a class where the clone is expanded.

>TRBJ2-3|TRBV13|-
CASSWTSGRARVADTQYF
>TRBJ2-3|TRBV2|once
CASGRGTDTQYF
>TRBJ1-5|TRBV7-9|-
CASRAPGVNQPQHF
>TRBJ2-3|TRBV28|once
CATGTDTQYF
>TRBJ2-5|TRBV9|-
CASSVGTSGRAVETQYF
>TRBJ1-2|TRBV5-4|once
CASSLEPLYGYTF
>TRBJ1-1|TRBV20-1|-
CSADGGFEAFF
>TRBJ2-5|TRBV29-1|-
CSAIPTGGGETQYF
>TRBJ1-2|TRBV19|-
CASSRDRGRSYGYTF
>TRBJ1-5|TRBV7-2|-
CASSLYTVNQPQHF
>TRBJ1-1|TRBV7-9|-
CASSIDRRNTEAFF
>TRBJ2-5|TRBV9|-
CASSVGASGDQETQYF
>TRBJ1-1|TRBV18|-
CASSPAASGGTEAFF
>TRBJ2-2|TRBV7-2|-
CASTLGVGELFF
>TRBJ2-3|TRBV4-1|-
CASSPLTSGSLKDTQYF
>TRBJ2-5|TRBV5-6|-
CASSLAGVEETQYF
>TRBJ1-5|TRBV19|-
CASSIGRGQGNQPQHF
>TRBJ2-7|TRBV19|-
CASRPTSSPSYEQYF
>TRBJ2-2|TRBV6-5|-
CASSSLGGGNGELFF
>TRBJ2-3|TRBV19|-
CASSEGGDTQYF
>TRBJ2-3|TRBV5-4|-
CASSLGLADTDTQYF
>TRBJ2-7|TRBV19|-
CASSGQQRGREQYF
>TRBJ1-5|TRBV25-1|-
CASSGQGAQPQHF
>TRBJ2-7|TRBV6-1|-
CASSETAGGPYEQYF
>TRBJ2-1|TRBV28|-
CASSLPLSVDEQFF
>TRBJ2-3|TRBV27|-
CASSRRTSGTDTQYF
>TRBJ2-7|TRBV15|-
CATSRLPGGSTYEQYF
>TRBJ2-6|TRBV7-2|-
CASSQDSSGANVLTF
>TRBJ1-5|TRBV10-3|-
CAISARDDQPQHF
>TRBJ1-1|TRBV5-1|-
CASSLDIDTEAFF
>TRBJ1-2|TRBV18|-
CASSPLDRSDYGYTF
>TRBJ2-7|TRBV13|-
CASSPAGTGFSYEQYF
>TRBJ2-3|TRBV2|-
CASTVGGRALDTQYF
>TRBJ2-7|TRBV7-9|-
CASSQQQGHALF
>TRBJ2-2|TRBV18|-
CASSTTNTGELFF
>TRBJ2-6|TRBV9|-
CASSVLTGTSGSGANVLTF
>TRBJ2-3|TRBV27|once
CASSLLLSTDTQYF
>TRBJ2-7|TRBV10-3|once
CAIRGREGQYEQYF
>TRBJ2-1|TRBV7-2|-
CASSLGPPAAEQFF
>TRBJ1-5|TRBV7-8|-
CASSLSQAGNQPQHF
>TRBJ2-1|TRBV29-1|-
CSVRTARSYNEQFF
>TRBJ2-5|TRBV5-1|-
CASRAGAVETQYF
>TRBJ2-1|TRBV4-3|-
CASSQTSGSIGEQFF
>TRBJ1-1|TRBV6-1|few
CASTTGVGTEAFF
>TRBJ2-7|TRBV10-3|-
CAISESSPDRGRYEQYF
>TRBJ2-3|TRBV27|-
CASSHTSASTDTQYF
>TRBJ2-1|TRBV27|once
CASSFYGLAGENNEQFF
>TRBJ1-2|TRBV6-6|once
CASSYLTGVPYGYTF
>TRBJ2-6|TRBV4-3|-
CASSQATGAGANVLTF
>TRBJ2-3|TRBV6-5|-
CASSYSAGQLTDTQYF